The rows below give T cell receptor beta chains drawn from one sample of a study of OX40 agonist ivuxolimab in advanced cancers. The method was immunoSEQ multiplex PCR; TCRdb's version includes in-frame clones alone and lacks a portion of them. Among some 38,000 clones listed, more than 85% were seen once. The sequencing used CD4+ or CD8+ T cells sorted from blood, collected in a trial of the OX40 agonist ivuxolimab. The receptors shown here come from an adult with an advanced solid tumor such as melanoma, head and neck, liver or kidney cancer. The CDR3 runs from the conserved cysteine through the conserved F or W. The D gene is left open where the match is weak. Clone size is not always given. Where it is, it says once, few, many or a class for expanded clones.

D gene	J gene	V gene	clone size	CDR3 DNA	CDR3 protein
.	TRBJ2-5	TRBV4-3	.	TGCGCCAGCAGCCAAGATGGATTAGCGGACCAAGAGACCCAGTACTTC	CASSQDGLADQETQYF
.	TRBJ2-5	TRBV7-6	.	TGTGCCAGCAGCTTAATTGTGTCAGACCAAGAGACCCAGTACTTC	CASSLIVSDQETQYF
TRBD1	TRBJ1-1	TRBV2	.	TGTGCCAGCAGTCAAACTGGGGGGGACAGGACTTTCTTT	CASSQTGGDRTFF
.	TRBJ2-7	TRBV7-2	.	TGTGCCAGCAGCCCCCGGTCGAGCATTGGGGTACCCAACGAGCAGTACTTC	CASSPRSSIGVPNEQYF
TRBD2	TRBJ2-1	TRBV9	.	TGTGCCAGCAGTGCCGGGACTAGCGGGAGTGATGAGCAGTTCTTC	CASSAGTSGSDEQFF
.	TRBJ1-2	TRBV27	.	TGTGCCAGCAGCCCCATAGGGAGTCCCACTAACTATGGCTACACCTTC	CASSPIGSPTNYGYTF
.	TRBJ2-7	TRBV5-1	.	TGCGCCAGCAGCTTGGTGGGGAATGGGTCCTACGAGCAGTACTTC	CASSLVGNGSYEQYF
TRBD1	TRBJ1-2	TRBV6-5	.	TGTGCCAGCATCACAGGAGGGACAGAGTATGGCTACACCTTC	CASITGGTEYGYTF
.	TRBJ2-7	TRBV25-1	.	TGTGCCAGCAGTACTTTCTACGAGCAGTACTTC	CASSTFYEQYF
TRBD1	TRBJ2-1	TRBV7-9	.	TGTGCCAGCAGCTTAGTTACAGGGGGTAGTGAGCAGTTCTTC	CASSLVTGGSEQFF
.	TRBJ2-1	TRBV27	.	TGTGCCAGCAGTATAAGCCCCGGACCATCGAGCCATGAGCAGTTCTTC	CASSISPGPSSHEQFF
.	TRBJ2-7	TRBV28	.	TGTGCCAGCAGTTCCACCAATGACTACGAGCAGTACTTC	CASSSTNDYEQYF
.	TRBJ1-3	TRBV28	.	TGTGCCAGCAGCCCGACAGGAGTCATCTCTGGAAACACCATATATTTT	CASSPTGVISGNTIYF
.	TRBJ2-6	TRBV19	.	TGTGCCAGTCTCAAGACAGGGGCCAACGTCCTGACTTTC	CASLKTGANVLTF
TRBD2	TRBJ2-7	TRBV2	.	TGTGCCAGCAGTGCACTAGCGTGGGAGCAGTACTTC	CASSALAWEQYF
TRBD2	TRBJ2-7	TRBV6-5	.	TGTGCCACGCCCCCGAGCGGGAAAGGCTACGAGCAGTACTTC	CATPPSGKGYEQYF
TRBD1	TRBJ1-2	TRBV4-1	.	TGCGCCAGCAGCGGCCAGGGGGAAGGTTATGGCTACACCTTC	CASSGQGEGYGYTF
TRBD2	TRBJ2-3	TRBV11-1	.	TGTGCCAGCAGCAGAGGCGGGAGTAGCACAGATACGCAGTATTTT	CASSRGGSSTDTQYF
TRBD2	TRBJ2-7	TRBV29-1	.	TGCAGCGTTGAAACGGCTAGCGGCGGTAGCTCCTACGAGCAGTACTTC	CSVETASGGSSYEQYF
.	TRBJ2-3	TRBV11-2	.	TGTGCCAGCAGCCTCATCCGAATCACAGATACGCAGTATTTT	CASSLIRITDTQYF
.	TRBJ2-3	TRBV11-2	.	TGTGCCAGCAGCTTAGTTCCGACAGGTATACACGACACAGATACGCAGTATTTT	CASSLVPTGIHDTDTQYF
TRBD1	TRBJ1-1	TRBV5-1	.	TGCGCCAGCAGCTCAGGGGGTCCGGCTTTCTTT	CASSSGGPAFF
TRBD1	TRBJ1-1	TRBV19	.	TGTGCCAGTGCCGGGGACAGGGCTAACGTTTGGGGCACTGAAGCTTTCTTT	CASAGDRANVWGTEAFF
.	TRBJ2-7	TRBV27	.	TGTGCCAGCAGTTTATCGGCAGGAGAGCAGTACTTC	CASSLSAGEQYF
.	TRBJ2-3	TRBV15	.	TGTGCCACCAGCAGAGAATTTAGTGGGCCAGATACGCAGTATTTT	CATSREFSGPDTQYF
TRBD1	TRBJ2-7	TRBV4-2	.	TGTGCCAGCAGCCAAGTTGCGGGACAGGAGGCCTACGAGCAGTACTTC	CASSQVAGQEAYEQYF
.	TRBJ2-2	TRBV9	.	TGTGCCAGCAGCGGTTCTGCAGGGCCCGCAGGCGGGGAGCTGTTTTTT	CASSGSAGPAGGELFF
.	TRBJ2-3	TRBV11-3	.	TGTGCCAGCAGCTTACCATCAGATACGCAGTATTTT	CASSLPSDTQYF
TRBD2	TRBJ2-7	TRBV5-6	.	TGTGCCAGCAGCACAAGCGGGGATGTCAACGAGCAGTACTTC	CASSTSGDVNEQYF
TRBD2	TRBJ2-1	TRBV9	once	TGTGCCAGCAGCGTAGCTCCAGGCGGGAGATCGTACAATGAGCAGTTCTTC	CASSVAPGGRSYNEQFF
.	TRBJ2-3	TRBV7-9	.	TGTGCCAGCAGCTTAGTACAGGGGAGGACAGATACGCAGTATTTT	CASSLVQGRTDTQYF
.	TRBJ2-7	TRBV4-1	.	TGCGCCAGCAGCCATGGGATTACCTACGAGCAGTACTTC	CASSHGITYEQYF
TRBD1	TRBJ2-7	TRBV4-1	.	TGCGCCAGCAGCCACACGTATGACAGGGAAGGATACGAGCAGTACTTC	CASSHTYDREGYEQYF
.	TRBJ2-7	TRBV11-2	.	TGTGCCAGCAGCCGGCCCTCCTACGAGCAGTACTTC	CASSRPSYEQYF
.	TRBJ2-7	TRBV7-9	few	TGTGCCAGCAGCACAAGAGGCGTTAAAGGATCCTACGAGCAGTACTTC	CASSTRGVKGSYEQYF
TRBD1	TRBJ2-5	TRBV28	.	TGTGCCAGCTTGAGGACAGGCCGTTTCCAAGAGACCCAGTACTTC	CASLRTGRFQETQYF
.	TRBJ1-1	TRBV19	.	TGTGCCAGTAGCCGTAACGGACAGCTTGAAGCTTTCTTT	CASSRNGQLEAFF
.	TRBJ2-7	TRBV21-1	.	TGTGCCAGCAGCAGGAGGGATCCCATGGGGACTAGCGGCTACGAGCAGTACTTC	CASSRRDPMGTSGYEQYF
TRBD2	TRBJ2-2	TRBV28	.	TGTGCCAGCAGTTTCCGACGGGGGGTCAGAGGAGGGGAGCTGTTTTTT	CASSFRRGVRGGELFF
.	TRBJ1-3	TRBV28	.	TGTGCCAGCAGTTTGAGGAACGATTTCTCTGGAAACACCATATATTTT	CASSLRNDFSGNTIYF
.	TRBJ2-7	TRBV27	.	TGTGCCAGCAGTATCACAGGGAGTTCCTTCTACGAGCAGTACTTC	CASSITGSSFYEQYF
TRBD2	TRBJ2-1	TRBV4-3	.	TGCGCCAGCAGCCAAGATTTTTCCCGGACTAGTCAGCACTCCTACAATGAGCAGTTCTTC	CASSQDFSRTSQHSYNEQFF
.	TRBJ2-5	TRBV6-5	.	TGTGCCAGCAGTTACGGGCGGGACTGGCAAGAGACCCAGTACTTC	CASSYGRDWQETQYF
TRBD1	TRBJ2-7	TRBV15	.	TGTGCCACCAGCTCCCGGACAGGCCCAGGCTACGAGCAGTACTTC	CATSSRTGPGYEQYF
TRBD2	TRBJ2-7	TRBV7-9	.	TGTGCCAGCAGCTCTTTTACGGGGGGCTACGAGCAGTACTTC	CASSSFTGGYEQYF
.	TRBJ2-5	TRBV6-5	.	TGTGCCAGCAGCTCAGACCAGCAAGAGACCCAGTACTTC	CASSSDQQETQYF
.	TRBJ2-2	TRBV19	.	TGTGCCAGTAGTATAGTCGGCGGGATTTACACCGGGGAGCTGTTTTTT	CASSIVGGIYTGELFF
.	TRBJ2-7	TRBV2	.	TGTGCCAGCAAGGTGGTAAGGGGGGAGATCTACGAGCAGTACTTC	CASKVVRGEIYEQYF
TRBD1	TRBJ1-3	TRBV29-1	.	TGCAGCGTTCCGGGACAGGGGGCCGGAAACACCATATATTTT	CSVPGQGAGNTIYF
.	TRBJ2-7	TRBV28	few	TGTGCCAGCAGCCTCTGGGACCTGGGGAAAGGAGAGCAGTACTTC	CASSLWDLGKGEQYF
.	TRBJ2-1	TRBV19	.	TGTGCCAGTACCGGGACTTACAACAATGAGCAGTTCTTC	CASTGTYNNEQFF
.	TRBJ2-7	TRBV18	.	TGTGCCAGCTCACCACCGGAGGACATCTACGAGCAGTACTTC	CASSPPEDIYEQYF
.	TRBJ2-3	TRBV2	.	TGTGCCAGCAAATTCACGGACAGCACAGATACGCAGTATTTT	CASKFTDSTDTQYF